Sequencing of this T cell receptor (beta chain) was carried out in a study of cytomegalovirus exposure and HLA in healthy donors. Study as a whole: Of approximately 400 genotyped donors, 81% clustered with self-reported Caucasian donors.

Study results and caveats: Among TCR beta chains, those listed as cytomegalovirus-associated numbered about 160. The records held CMV serostatus as the only immune exposure information.

Germline lookup yields CDR1 LNHDA and CDR2 SQIVND (reference sequence). The CDR3 spans 15 residues. Trimming cost V 6 bases and J 0 bases; bases outside gene matches: 7. Whereas donors were nominally healthy upon sampling, unrecorded immune exposures were probable. The PCR had 60 Vbeta and 13 Jbeta primers. The protocol was immunoSEQ multiplex PCR, while the TCRdb copy is restricted to in-frame clones and leaves out a portion. Counted here are approximately 190,000 clones, roughly 80% occurring once; the ten biggest clones make up approximately 6.3%. There are a few counts of this clone. Its specificity is not known.

The sequenced sample was PBMCs. The rearrangement uses TRBV19 and TRBJ1-2, with 7 bases fitting TRBD1. The receptor's source is a man aged 35 to 55 in good health and CMV-seropositive. The CDR3 DNA reads TGTGCCAGTAGCCTGACAGGGAAAGCTAACTATGGCTACACCTTC. This encodes CASSLTGKANYGYTF. The full variable domain, with the rest looked up from reference TRBV19 and TRBJ1-2, is DGGITQSPKYLFRKEGQNVTLSCEQNLNHDAMYWYRQDPGQGLRLIYYSQIVNDFQKGDIAEGYSVSREKKESFPLTVTSAQKNPTAFYLCASSLTGKANYGYTFGSGTRLTVV.